The 2 T cell receptor beta chains below all came from one sample that was sequenced in a study of spatial heterogeneity in lung cancer. MiXCR, run by TCRdb on the 5' RACE reads, gives a single entry per CDR3 protein. Here the sample spans around 9,700 distinct CDR3 sequences, approximately 6.8% being singletons. The time point: sample taken at primary tumor resection. The authors sequenced whole RNA from tumor, nontumor lung or frozen PBMC without sorting. Here the sequenced sample was PBMCs, taken at surgery. These receptors were obtained from a male donor with early-stage non-small cell lung cancer.

This clonotype was observed a handful of times. This beta chain was picked up by a library intended for alpha chains and is off target, so its count carries little meaning. V gene TRBV7-9 combines with J gene TRBJ2-7, with 11 bases fitting TRBD2. CDR1 and CDR2 from the germline V gene are SEHNR and FQNEAQ (reference sequence). The V segment lost 1 base and the J segment 4 bases; nucleotides outside the gene matches: 6. The CDR3 length is 16 residues. DNA of the CDR3: TGTGCCAGCAGCTTAGGGTCTAGCGGGAGGTGGTACGAGCAGTACTTC. This sequence encodes CASSLGSSGRWYEQYF.

This clonotype was observed many times. This beta chain represents an off-target read in a library built for alpha chains; its size is of limited meaning. This chain connects TRBV7-9 to TRBJ2-7, with TRBD2 matching 9 bases. The CDR3 totals 15 residues. J gave up 2 bases and V 5 bases, and 7 bases lay outside the gene matches. Germline values: CDR1 SEHNR, CDR2 FQNEAQ (reference sequence). The CDR3, as DNA: TGTGCCAGCAGCCACCTAGCGGGGAAGACCTACGAGCAGTACTTC. As protein: CASSHLAGKTYEQYF.